This note documents a single T cell receptor (beta chain) sequence. Its antigen is not known. The study reverse transcribed the entire isolated RNA, so it sequenced expressed TCRB transcripts. An average approximately 4 million reads came from naive, central memory and regulatory T cell samples. Libraries were prepared by immunoSEQ multiplex PCR; TCRdb keeps only in-frame clonotypes and omits some of them. This sample has 350,000 to 450,000 clones, with approximately 15% found just once. These data come from a study of beta chain features in type 1 diabetes. Findings of the study overall: Whether HLA type affects TCRB rearrangement stayed undetermined in the present work.

J was trimmed by 3 bases and V by 6 bases; bases with no gene match: 9. The germline V gene encodes CDR1 PRHDT and CDR2 FYEKMQ (reference sequence). This CDR3 comprises 16 residues. Using CD45RO/CCR7/CD25/CD127/CD95/CD27, CD4+ naive, central memory, regulatory and stem cell-like memory cells were sorted. Sequencing used naive CD4+ T cells from blood. The sequence came from a man aged 25-45 years in good health. This chain connects TRBV13 to TRBJ2-5, with 11 bases that match TRBD2. The CDR3 sequence is CASSWVLAGEKETQYF. The CDR3 DNA reads TGTGCCAGCAGTTGGGTACTAGCGGGAGAAAAAGAGACCCAGTACTTC.